This T cell receptor beta chain was obtained from a study of blood T cell repertoires in COVID-19 (dated by TCRdb to 2018 to 2021). Notes on the research overall: Collaborator samples came from the United States, Italy and Spain and covered acute and convalescent phases of COVID-19. The material from the prospective study consisted of cDNA or gDNA derived from T cells, B-cell-depleted T cells, or PBMCs. Subjects who had been exposed to COVID-19, were actively infected with it, or had recovered from it provided the deeply sampled blood TCRbeta repertoires that made up the dataset. The repertoires were released in a freely available public database meant as a resource for research on the immune response to SARS-CoV-2. The samples were drawn from two sources: the first 160 participants of the ongoing ImmuneRACE study, and 1,254 subjects contributed by 6 global collaborators. A de-identified subject ID, COVID-19 status, age in years and sex were almost always included in the sample metadata. Where available, HLA class I and class II types were taken from metadata supplied by the sample provider and were not determined by assay-based typing.

What the authors observed across the whole study: The quantity of clinical and demographic metadata differed by source and by participant and was supplied without curation.

On this clone: Its antigen has not been determined. Per-nucleotide qualities are absent, and no much larger clonotype sits a single base away.

TCRbeta CDR3 regions were amplified from genomic DNA using the immunoSEQ Assay, a bias-controlled multiplex PCR. In the source study's methods: Within the assay, amplification of reference gene primers was used to estimate how many nucleated cells each sample contained. To quantify the absolute abundance of each unique TCRbeta CDR3 rearrangement, sequence reads were collapsed and filtered. For each sample, productive Simpson clonality was calculated as the square root of Simpson's diversity index across productive rearrangements. TCRdb retrieved this table from immuneACCESS and kept in-frame rearrangements only. Not all clones are present; in checked studies, unresolved V genes account for under half, and no reason is known for the remainder. The V and J calls and clone size are taken from that table; D and trimming were inferred from the DNA. In all, the sample holds 200,000 to 300,000 clones, and nearly 95% of those were seen once. The top ten clonotypes cover more than 0.65% of the sample.

At one collaborating source in Seattle, patients were enrolled during active infection and were followed longitudinally through the course of disease. The collaborating institutions used their own protocols to collect whole blood in K2EDTA tubes. For TCRbeta analysis, collaborator samples were shipped as frozen whole blood, as isolated PBMCs, or as DNA extracted from either sample type. The CDR1 and CDR2 encoded by the germline V gene (reference sequence) are LGHDT and YNNKEL. The CDR3 spans 15 residues, from the cysteine through the phenylalanine. Only CDR3 DNA is held: 45 bases, read in frame from base 1. Deletion took 1 base off V and 8 bases off J, with a span of 17 bases between the germline ends.

The rearrangement joined TRBV3-1 (or the pseudogene TRBV3-2) to TRBJ1-1; TRBD1 could be the D gene, as 6 bases match. The sequenced sample consisted of peripheral blood. The TCR sequence derives from a man aged 30 to 45 with COVID-19, enrolled during active disease. The CDR3 is CASSQASTGKREAFF. The sequenced DNA: TGTGCCAGCAGCCAAGCCTCCACAGGGAAGAGGGAAGCTTTCTTT.